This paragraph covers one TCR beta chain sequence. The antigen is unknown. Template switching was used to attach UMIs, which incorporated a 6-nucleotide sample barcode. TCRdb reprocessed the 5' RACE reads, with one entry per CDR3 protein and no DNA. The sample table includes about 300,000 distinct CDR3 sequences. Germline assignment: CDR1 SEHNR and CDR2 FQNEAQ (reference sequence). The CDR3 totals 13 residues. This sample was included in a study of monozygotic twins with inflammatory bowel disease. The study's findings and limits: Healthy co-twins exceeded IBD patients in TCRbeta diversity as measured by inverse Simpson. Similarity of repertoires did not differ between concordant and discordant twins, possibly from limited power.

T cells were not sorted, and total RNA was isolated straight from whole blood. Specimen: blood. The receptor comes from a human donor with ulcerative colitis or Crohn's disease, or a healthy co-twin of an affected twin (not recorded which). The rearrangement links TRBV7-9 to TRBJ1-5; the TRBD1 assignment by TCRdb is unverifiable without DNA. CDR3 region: CASSPGTGWPQHF.